This T cell receptor (beta chain) was captured in a study of T cells after yellow fever vaccination. Study results and limitations: A faster peak, day 5 versus 15, was reached by the weaker secondary response. Abundant clonotypes from the bulk population could get into FACS-sorted repertoires as contaminants.

Deletions cut 2 bases from V and 2 bases from J, with 11 bases between. The CDR3 totals 15 residues. The germline CDR1 and CDR2 sequences are SGHAT and FQNNGV. It was through 5'RACE template switching that TCR cDNA was made, with a universal primer site and UMIs added. TCRdb reprocessed the 5' RACE reads via MiXCR and lists one record per CDR3 protein. The table lists under 250,000 distinct CDR3 sequences, around 3.1% of them singletons. This clonotype has only a few counts. Its antigen remains unidentified. The sequence was obtained from a man younger than 35 who received the YFV17D yellow fever vaccine. The source was CD4+ T cells sorted from PBMCs, collected 10 days after the yellow fever booster vaccination. The chain carries TRBV11-2 and TRBJ2-3; D assignment may be TRBD1 or TRBD2 (5 bases each). The CDR3 is CASSLFGTTTDTQYF. The CDR3 DNA follows: TGTGCCAGCAGCTTATTTGGGACGACCACAGATACGCAGTATTTT.